This TCR beta chain was found in a study of T cell changes during pregnancy in multiple sclerosis. Assay: immunoSEQ multiplex PCR; the TCRdb copy retains only in-frame clones and omits some. The table records more than 55,000 clones, about nine tenths of them present only once. This sequence originates from a female donor in good health, enrolled as a control in a pregnancy study. The sequenced sample was peripheral blood, obtained in the first trimester of pregnancy.

The CDR3 spells CASRAWEGVIWELFF. CDR3 DNA: TGTGCCAGCAGGGCTTGGGAGGGGGTTATTTGGGAGCTGTTTTTT. The rearrangement joins TRBV6-6 to TRBJ2-2; the D gene is possibly TRBD2 (7 bases). The germline V and J ends were trimmed by 6 bases and 9 bases, with 20 bases remaining between them. There are 15 residues in the CDR3. CDR1 and CDR2 from the germline V gene are MNHNY and SVGAGI (reference sequence).